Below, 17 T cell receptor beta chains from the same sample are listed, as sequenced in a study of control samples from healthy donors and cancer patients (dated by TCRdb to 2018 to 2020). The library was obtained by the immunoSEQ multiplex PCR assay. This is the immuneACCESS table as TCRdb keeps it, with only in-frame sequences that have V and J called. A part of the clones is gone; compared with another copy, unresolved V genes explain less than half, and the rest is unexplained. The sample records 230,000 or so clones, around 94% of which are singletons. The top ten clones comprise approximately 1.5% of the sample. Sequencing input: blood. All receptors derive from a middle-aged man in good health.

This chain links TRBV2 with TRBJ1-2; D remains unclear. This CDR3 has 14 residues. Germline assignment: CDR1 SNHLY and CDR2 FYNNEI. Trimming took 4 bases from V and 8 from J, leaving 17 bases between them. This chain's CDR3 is CASSVGGVIGGYTF. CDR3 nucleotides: TGTGCCAGCAGTGTGGGTGGGGTAATAGGGGGCTACACCTTC.

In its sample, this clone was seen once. CDR3 sequence reads: CATSDSRGGGMELFF. The CDR3 region has the DNA TGTGCCACCAGTGATTCCCGAGGGGGAGGGATGGAACTGTTTTTT. The chain is built from TRBV24-1 and TRBJ1-4, with D possibly being TRBD1 (6 bases). The CDR3 spans 15 residues. V was trimmed by 2 bases and J by 12 bases, leaving 18 bases between them. Looked up from germline, CDR1 is KGHDR and CDR2 is SFDVKD.

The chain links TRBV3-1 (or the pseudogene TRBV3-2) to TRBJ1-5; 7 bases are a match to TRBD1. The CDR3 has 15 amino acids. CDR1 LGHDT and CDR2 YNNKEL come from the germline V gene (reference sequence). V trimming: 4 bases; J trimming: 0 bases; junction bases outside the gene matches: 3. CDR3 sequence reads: CASSPGTVSNQPQHF. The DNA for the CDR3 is TGTGCCAGCAGCCCAGGGACAGTTAGCAATCAGCCCCAGCATTTT.

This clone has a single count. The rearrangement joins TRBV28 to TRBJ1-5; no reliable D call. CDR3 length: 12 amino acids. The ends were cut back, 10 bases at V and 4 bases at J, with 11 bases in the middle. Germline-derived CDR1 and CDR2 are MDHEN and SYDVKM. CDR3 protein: CATGLPNQPQHF. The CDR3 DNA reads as TGTGCCACCGGACTGCCAAATCAGCCCCAGCATTTT.

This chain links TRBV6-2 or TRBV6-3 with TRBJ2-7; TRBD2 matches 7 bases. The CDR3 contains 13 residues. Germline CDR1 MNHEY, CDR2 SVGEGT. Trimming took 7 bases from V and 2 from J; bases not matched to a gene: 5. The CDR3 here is CASTPGTTYEQYF. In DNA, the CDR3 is TGTGCCAGCACCCCCGGGACTACCTACGAGCAGTACTTC.

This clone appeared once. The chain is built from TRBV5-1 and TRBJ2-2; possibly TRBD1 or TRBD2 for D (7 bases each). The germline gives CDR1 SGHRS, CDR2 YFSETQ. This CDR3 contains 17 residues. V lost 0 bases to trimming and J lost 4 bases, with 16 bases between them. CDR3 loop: CASSLDRVRGGTGELFF. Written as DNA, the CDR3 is TGCGCCAGCAGCTTGGATCGTGTCAGGGGGGGCACCGGGGAGCTGTTTTTT.

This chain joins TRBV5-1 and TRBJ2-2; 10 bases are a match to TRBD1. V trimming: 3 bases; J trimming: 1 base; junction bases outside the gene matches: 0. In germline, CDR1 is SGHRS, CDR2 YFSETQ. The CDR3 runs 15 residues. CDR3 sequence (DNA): TGCGCCAGCAGCTGGGACAGGGGGAACACCGGGGAGCTGTTTTTT. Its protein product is CASSWDRGNTGELFF.

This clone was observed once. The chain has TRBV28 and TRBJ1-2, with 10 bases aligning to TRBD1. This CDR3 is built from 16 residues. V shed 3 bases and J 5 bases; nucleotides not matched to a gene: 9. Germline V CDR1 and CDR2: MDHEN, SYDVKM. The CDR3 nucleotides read TGTGCCAGCAGTTTTTACAGGACAGGGGGTGGATATGGCTACACCTTC. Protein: CASSFYRTGGGYGYTF.

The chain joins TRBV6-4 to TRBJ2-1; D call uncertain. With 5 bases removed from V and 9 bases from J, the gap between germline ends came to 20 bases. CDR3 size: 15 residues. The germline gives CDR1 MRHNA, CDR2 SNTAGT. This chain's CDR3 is CASSPGPERSIEQFF. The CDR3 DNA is TGTGCCAGCAGTCCAGGCCCCGAACGTAGTATTGAGCAGTTCTTC.

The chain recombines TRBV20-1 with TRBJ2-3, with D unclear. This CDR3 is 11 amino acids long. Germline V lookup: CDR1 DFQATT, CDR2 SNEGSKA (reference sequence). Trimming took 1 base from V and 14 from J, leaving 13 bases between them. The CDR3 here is CSARVGINLYF. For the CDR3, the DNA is TGCAGTGCTAGAGTGGGGATAAATTTGTATTTT.

CDR3 protein: CATSRDPRGYGQYF. The DNA of the CDR3 is TGTGCCACCAGCAGAGATCCTAGGGGGTATGGGCAGTATTTT. The chain carries TRBV15 and TRBJ2-3; D perhaps matches TRBD1 (6 bases). Between the trimmed V and J ends, which lost 0 bases and 11 bases, there was a span of 15 bases. The CDR3 totals 14 residues. Germline values: CDR1 LNHNV, CDR2 YYDKDF (reference sequence).

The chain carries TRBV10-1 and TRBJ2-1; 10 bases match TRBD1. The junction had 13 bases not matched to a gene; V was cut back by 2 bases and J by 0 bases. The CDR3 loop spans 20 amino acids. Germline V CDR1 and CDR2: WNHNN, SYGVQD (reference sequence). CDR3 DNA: TGCGCCAGCAGTGAGGTGACAGGGGGCCCGGTCGGGAGCTCCTACAATGAGCAGTTCTTC. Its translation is CASSEVTGGPVGSSYNEQFF.

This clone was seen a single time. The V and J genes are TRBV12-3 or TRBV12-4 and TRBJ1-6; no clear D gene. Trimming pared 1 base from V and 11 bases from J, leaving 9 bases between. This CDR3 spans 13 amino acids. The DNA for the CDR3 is TGTGCCAGCAGTTTAGACTTGAGGACACCCCTCCACTTT. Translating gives CASSLDLRTPLHF.

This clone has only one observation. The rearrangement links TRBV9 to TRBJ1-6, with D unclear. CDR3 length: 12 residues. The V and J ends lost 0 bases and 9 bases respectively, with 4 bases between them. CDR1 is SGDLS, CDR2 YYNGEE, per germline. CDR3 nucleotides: TGTGCCAGCAGCGTAGGAGCTTCACCCCTCCACTTT. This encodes CASSVGASPLHF.

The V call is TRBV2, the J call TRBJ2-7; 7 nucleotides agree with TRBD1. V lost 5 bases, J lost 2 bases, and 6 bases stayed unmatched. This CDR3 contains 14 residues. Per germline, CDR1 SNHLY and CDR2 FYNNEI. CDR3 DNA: TGTGCCAGCAGTCTTGGGACAGCCCCCTACGAGCAGTACGTC. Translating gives CASSLGTAPYEQYV.

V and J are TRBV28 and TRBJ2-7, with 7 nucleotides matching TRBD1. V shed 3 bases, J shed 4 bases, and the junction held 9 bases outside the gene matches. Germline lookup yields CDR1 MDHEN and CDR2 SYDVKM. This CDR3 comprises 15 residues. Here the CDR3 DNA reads TGTGCCAGCAGTTTCGTCCCGGGACAGACTTACGAGCAGTACGTC. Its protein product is CASSFVPGQTYEQYV.

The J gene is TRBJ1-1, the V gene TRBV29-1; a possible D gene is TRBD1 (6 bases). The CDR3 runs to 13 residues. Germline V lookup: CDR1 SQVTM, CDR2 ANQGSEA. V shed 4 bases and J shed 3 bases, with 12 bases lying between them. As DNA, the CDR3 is TGCAGCGTTGTCAGGGGATGGGACACTGAAGCTTTCTTT. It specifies CSVVRGWDTEAFF.